These 28 T cell receptor beta chains came from one sample sequenced in a study of T cells after posttransplantation cyclophosphamide. This table comes from immunoSEQ multiplex PCR, and its TCRdb copy is limited to in-frame clones, with some not included. The repertoire holds some 15,000 clones, with 70% to 90% as singletons. Control samples came 1 year after myeloablative marrow transplants with methotrexate plus calcineurin inhibitor. The sequencing used PBMCs, collected 430 to 450 days after allogeneic stem cell transplant with calcineurin inhibitor and methotrexate. These receptor sequences come from a male patient in his thirties who received an allogeneic stem cell transplant from an unrelated donor, was CMV-positive, and had acute and chronic GVHD. T cells may partly derive from the graft donor.

The chain recombines TRBV10-3 with TRBJ1-2; D unclear. The CDR3 loop spans 11 amino acids. Trimming took off 10 bases at V and 5 bases at J, with 11 bases between the two ends. In germline, CDR1 is ENHRY, CDR2 SYGVKD. The CDR3 nucleotides read TGTGCCACCGAAACAGTTTATGGCTACACCTTC. The encoded protein is CATETVYGYTF.

This clone was observed a handful of times. The gene calls are TRBV2 and TRBJ1-6; D remains unclear. The CDR3 totals 12 residues. The V gene lost 4 bases and the J gene lost 10 bases, with 8 bases spanning the gap. Germline V lookup: CDR1 SNHLY, CDR2 FYNNEI. CDR3: CASSGPESPLHF. The CDR3 DNA reads TGTGCCAGCAGTGGCCCAGAATCACCCCTCCACTTT. The variable domain in full, completed from reference TRBV2 and TRBJ1-6, reads EPEVTQTPSHQVTQMGQEVILRCVPISNHLYFYWYRQILGQKVEFLVSFYNNEISEKSEIFDDQFSVERPDGSNFTLKIRSTKLEDSAMYFCASSGPESPLHFGNGTRLTVT.

The genes are TRBV7-9 and TRBJ2-3; perhaps TRBD2 as D (6 bases). V shed 1 base and J shed 0 bases, with 11 bases lying between them. The germline V gene has CDR1 SEHNR and CDR2 FQNEAQ (reference sequence). CDR3 length equals 16 residues. CDR3 sequence: CASSLEGTHSTDTQYF. Written as DNA, the CDR3 is TGTGCCAGCAGCTTAGAGGGGACTCACAGCACAGATACGCAGTATTTT.

This clone appeared a few times. The rearrangement joins TRBV7-8 to TRBJ1-3; D is possibly TRBD1 (5 bases). The V end lost 7 bases, the J end lost 2 bases, and 18 bases lay between the germline ends. CDR3 length: 16 residues. CDR1 SGHVS and CDR2 FQNEAQ come from the germline V gene. The CDR3 here is CASTLWRGRAGNTIYF. The CDR3 coding sequence is TGTGCCAGCACCCTATGGAGGGGCAGGGCTGGAAACACCATATATTTT. Full variable domain (missing parts from reference TRBV7-8 and TRBJ1-3): GAGVSQSPRYKVAKRGQDVALRCDPISGHVSLFWYQQALGQGPEFLTYFQNEAQLDKSGLPSDRFFAERPEGSVSTLKIQRTQQEDSAVYLCASTLWRGRAGNTIYFGEGSWLTVV.

This clone was seen a few times. The chain uses TRBV28 and TRBJ1-5; D is perhaps TRBD1 (6 bases). V lost 7 bases and J lost 1, with 14 bases in between. The germline gives CDR1 MDHEN, CDR2 SYDVKM. The CDR3 has 15 residues. DNA of the CDR3: TGTGCCAGCATCTATGGGGGGGCCAGCAATCAGCCCCAGCATTTT. Translating it yields CASIYGGASNQPQHF.

The V and J genes are TRBV10-2 and TRBJ2-1; maybe TRBD1 (6 bases). The CDR3 is 14 residues long. V was pared by 0 bases and J by 5 bases, with 8 bases between. Per the germline V gene, CDR1 is WSHSY and CDR2 is SAAADI. CDR3 bases: TGCGCCAGCAGTGAGTCAGGGGGAAACAATGAGCAGTTCTTC. It translates to CASSESGGNNEQFF.

The gene calls are TRBV9 and TRBJ2-3; 12 positions match TRBD2. Germline V gives CDR1 SGDLS, CDR2 YYNGEE. The CDR3 covers 15 residues. V shed 0 bases and J 7 bases; nucleotides not matched to a gene: 3. The CDR3 here is CASSVASGGGNTQYF. CDR3 in DNA: TGTGCCAGCAGCGTAGCTAGCGGGGGGGGAAATACGCAGTATTTT.

The genes are TRBV13 and TRBJ2-7; 10 bases are shared with TRBD2. CDR1 PRHDT and CDR2 FYEKMQ come from the germline V gene (reference sequence). Trimming cost V 4 bases and J 0 bases; bases outside gene matches: 3. This CDR3 is 15 amino acids long. In DNA form, the CDR3 reads TGTGCCAGCAGCTCTGGGACTAGCGCCTCCTACGAGCAGTACTTC. Its protein is CASSSGTSASYEQYF.

V is TRBV10-2 and J is TRBJ2-2, with D perhaps TRBD1 (6 bases). CDR3 size: 13 residues. Germline-derived CDR1 and CDR2 are WSHSY and SAAADI. The V gene lost 6 bases and the J gene lost 6 bases, with 11 bases spanning the gap. Here the CDR3 DNA reads TGCGCCAGCAGGTCACAGGGTCCCGGGGAGCTGTTTTTT. It translates to CASRSQGPGELFF.

The J gene is TRBJ2-1, the V gene TRBV6-1, with a weak D call TRBD2 (7 bases). In germline, CDR1 is MNHNS, CDR2 SASEGT. Trimming took off 0 bases at V and 6 bases at J, with 18 bases between the two ends. This CDR3 has 17 amino acids. The CDR3 DNA is TGTGCCAGCAGTGAAGCTCGAATTTCGGGGGGCCGCAATGAGCAGTTCTTC. It codes for CASSEARISGGRNEQFF.

The rearrangement joins TRBV19 to TRBJ2-1; 9 nucleotides match TRBD1. The CDR3 loop spans 16 amino acids. Trimming removed 3 bases from V and 4 bases from J; junction bases left unmatched: 7. Germline V gene data show CDR1 as LNHDA and CDR2 as SQIVND (reference sequence). The CDR3 DNA reads TGTGCCAGTAGTATGGCCCGGGACAGGGATTACAATGAGCAGTTCTTC. Protein product: CASSMARDRDYNEQFF.

The V call is TRBV19, the J call TRBJ1-1; 7 bases are a match to TRBD1. There are 18 residues in the CDR3. The germline V gene has CDR1 LNHDA and CDR2 SQIVND (reference sequence). Trimming cost V 1 base and J 0 bases; bases outside gene matches: 11. CDR3: CASSIVPGQIRMNTEAFF. DNA of the CDR3: TGTGCCAGTAGTATAGTCCCGGGACAGATAAGAATGAACACTGAAGCTTTCTTT. Supplemented by reference TRBV19 and TRBJ1-1, the full variable domain reads DGGITQSPKYLFRKEGQNVTLSCEQNLNHDAMYWYRQDPGQGLRLIYYSQIVNDFQKGDIAEGYSVSREKKESFPLTVTSAQKNPTAFYLCASSIVPGQIRMNTEAFFGQGTRLTVV.

The V and J genes are TRBV5-4 and TRBJ2-2, with 9 nucleotides matching TRBD1. Germline CDR1 is SGHNT and CDR2 is YYREEE (reference sequence). The CDR3 has 14 amino acids. After removal of 5 bases from V and 6 bases from J, the junction contained 5 bases not matched to a gene. The CDR3 region is CASRQGASSGELFF. As DNA, the CDR3 is TGTGCCAGCAGACAGGGGGCATCGTCCGGGGAGCTGTTTTTT.

In this sample, this clone turned up once. The chain is built from TRBV10-3 and TRBJ2-1; possibly TRBD2 for D (5 bases). With 9 bases removed from V and 7 bases from J, the gap between germline ends came to 13 bases. The germline V gene encodes CDR1 ENHRY and CDR2 SYGVKD. The CDR3 contains 12 residues. CDR3 loop: CAILGGGNEQFF. The CDR3 nucleotides are TGTGCCATTCTCGGTGGCGGGAATGAGCAGTTCTTC.

This clone has a handful of counts. The chain is built from TRBV19 and TRBJ1-1; D is unresolved. Per the germline V gene, CDR1 is LNHDA and CDR2 is SQIVND (reference sequence). V gave up 1 base and J gave up 1 base, with 13 bases separating them. The CDR3 totals 16 residues. The CDR3: CASSIGAGGWNTEAFF. CDR3 nucleotides: TGTGCCAGTAGTATAGGTGCGGGAGGATGGAACACTGAAGCTTTCTTT.

The J gene is TRBJ2-1, the V gene TRBV7-9; D uncertain. Per germline, CDR1 SEHNR and CDR2 FQNEAQ (reference sequence). With 5 bases removed from V and 10 bases from J, the gap between germline ends came to 9 bases. There are 11 residues in the CDR3. CDR3 amino acids: CASSRQLEQFF. The CDR3 DNA reads TGTGCCAGCAGCCGCCAGTTGGAGCAGTTCTTC.

The gene calls are TRBV9 and TRBJ2-4, with TRBD2 identical over 7 bases. This CDR3 comprises 15 residues. Looked up from germline, CDR1 is SGDLS and CDR2 is YYNGEE. The junction had 3 bases not matched to a gene; V was cut back by 0 bases and J by 3 bases. CDR3: CASSVAGGDKNIQYF. CDR3 bases: TGTGCCAGCAGCGTAGCGGGAGGTGACAAAAACATTCAGTACTTC. The full variable domain, its missing parts supplied by reference TRBV9 and TRBJ2-4, is DSGVTQTPKHLITATGQRVTLRCSPRSGDLSVYWYQQSLDQGLQFLIQYYNGEERAKGNILERFSAQQFPDLHSELNLSSLELGDSALYFCASSVAGGDKNIQYFGAGTRLSVL.

The chain has TRBV6-1 and TRBJ2-7, with 11 bases identical to TRBD2. The CDR3 is 15 residues long. The germline gives CDR1 MNHNS, CDR2 SASEGT. V shed 6 bases and J 2 bases; nucleotides not matched to a gene: 6. CDR3 in amino acids: CASSFSGGETYEQYF. CDR3 bases: TGTGCCAGCAGCTTTAGCGGGGGGGAAACCTACGAGCAGTACTTC.

The chain has TRBV9 and TRBJ2-1, with D possibly matching TRBD2 (6 bases). V was trimmed by 0 bases and J by 4 bases, leaving 11 bases between them. The CDR3 consists of 15 residues. CDR1 is SGDLS and CDR2 is YYNGEE in the germline V gene. Here the CDR3 DNA reads TGTGCCAGCAGCGTAGATGGGACTGGTTACAATGAGCAGTTCTTC. Translated: CASSVDGTGYNEQFF.

This chain connects TRBV6-6 to TRBJ1-2; D perhaps matches TRBD1 (6 bases). From germline, CDR1 is MNHNY and CDR2 SVGAGI (reference sequence). V lost 7 bases to trimming and J lost 5 bases, with 8 bases between them. The length of the CDR3 is 11 residues. In nucleotides, the CDR3 is TGTGCCAGCAAGGACAGTTATGGCTACACCTTC. Protein product: CASKDSYGYTF.

The chain carries TRBV19 and TRBJ2-7; TRBD1 aligns across 7 bases. CDR3 length: 15 residues. The V gene's germline CDR1 is LNHDA and CDR2 SQIVND (reference sequence). V lost 4 bases to trimming and J lost 0 bases; unmatched junction nucleotides: 6. The CDR3 DNA follows: TGTGCCAGTAGTACCTGGACAGGATCCTCCTACGAGCAGTACTTC. The encoded protein is CASSTWTGSSYEQYF.

In this sample, this clone turned up a few times. The rearrangement uses TRBV7-2 and TRBJ1-1; D is perhaps TRBD1 (5 bases). V was trimmed by 2 bases and J by 4 bases, leaving 8 bases between them. The CDR3 is 13 amino acids. Germline-derived CDR1 and CDR2 are SGHTA and FQGNSA. The CDR3 loop reads CASSLTGPTEAFF. CDR3 nucleotides: TGTGCCAGCAGCTTAACAGGTCCCACTGAAGCTTTCTTT.

The chain combines TRBV28 with TRBJ2-1, with 9 positions matching TRBD2. Germline values: CDR1 MDHEN, CDR2 SYDVKM. The V gene end was trimmed by 3 bases and the J gene end by 6 bases; junction bases not matched to a gene: 3. The CDR3 length is 14 residues. In nucleotides, the CDR3 is TGTGCCAGCAGTTTCCTAGCGGGAACCAATGAGCAGTTCTTC. Residues: CASSFLAGTNEQFF.

This rearrangement joins TRBV6-6 to TRBJ2-5; unclear D gene. V lost 5 bases to trimming and J lost 0 bases, with 4 bases between them. The CDR3 is made up of 12 amino acids. The germline CDR1 and CDR2 sequences are MNHNY and SVGAGI (reference sequence). The CDR3 nucleotides are TGTGCCAGCAGTCCGTACCAAGAGACCCAGTACTTC. Translation gives CASSPYQETQYF.

A single count supports this clone. Mismatch with germline at one junction end may stem from a read error. V gene TRBV9 combines with J gene TRBJ2-1; 7 positions match TRBD2. CDR1 and CDR2 from the germline V gene are SGDLS and YYNGEE. This CDR3 region has 21 residues. CDR3: CAGSPLGTGLAGPSSYNEQFF. The DNA of the CDR3 is TGTGCCGGCAGCCCCCTCGGGACGGGATTAGCGGGTCCTAGCTCCTACAATGAGCAGTTCTTC.

By its share, this clone is medium-sized. The chain links TRBV2 to TRBJ2-6, with 7 bases aligning to TRBD2. V dropped 6 bases and J dropped 2; count of bases not matched to a gene: 10. CDR1 and CDR2 (germline): SNHLY, FYNNEI. The CDR3 spans 17 residues. The CDR3 DNA is TGTGCCAGCAGCGGGGAGGGGACTTTGGCTGGGGCCAACGTCCTGACTTTC. This translates into CASSGEGTLAGANVLTF.

The V and J genes are TRBV6-6 and TRBJ1-1, with 8 bases that match TRBD1. The germline V gene has CDR1 MNHNY and CDR2 SVGAGI (reference sequence). The V segment lost 5 bases and the J segment 1 base; nucleotides outside the gene matches: 6. The CDR3 runs 15 residues. CDR3 sequence: CASSQGANQNTEAFF. The CDR3 coding sequence is TGTGCCAGCAGTCAGGGGGCGAACCAGAACACTGAAGCTTTCTTT.

This chain joins TRBV5-1 and TRBJ2-5; 7 positions agree with TRBD2. Germline V CDR1 and CDR2: SGHRS, YFSETQ. J gave up 4 bases and V 7 bases, and 13 bases lay outside the gene matches. This CDR3 has 15 amino acids. The CDR3 DNA reads TGCGCCAGCGGATCTACGGGGGGAGAGGGAGAGACCCAGTACTTC. Translated: CASGSTGGEGETQYF.